This TCR beta chain was documented in a study of T cell repertoires in cytomegalovirus infection. In the study overall: Recently identified HLA-C-restricted CMV epitopes were used, and well-studied HLA-B-restricted CMV epitopes were used as well. TCR beta signatures that were public indicated CMV infection and matching HLA type.

The ends lost 0 bases at V and 4 bases at J; junction bases unmatched: 8. The germline V gene encodes CDR1 MGHRA and CDR2 YSYEKL. CDR3 size: 17 residues. This clonotype was seen only a few times. The antigen is unknown. TCRdb passed the reads through MiXCR, listing each CDR3 protein once. The sample includes roughly 200,000 distinct CDR3 sequences, less than 50% seen only once; the top ten take approximately 60%. Study-wide points: Cumulative frequency of public TCR beta families picked out carriers of CMV plus the relevant HLA.

The TCR comes from a human donor in good health (CMV status not recorded). Some clones in this sample may be carry-over from other donors' samples. The material was CD8+ T cells from cultured PBMCs, obtained from culture after CMV antigen stimulation. The chain couples TRBV4-1 to TRBJ1-2; 10 bases map to TRBD1. In nucleotides, the CDR3 is TGCGCCAGCAGCCAAGATGAGGGACAGGGGTATGGCTATGGCTACACCTTC. It yields the protein CASSQDEGQGYGYGYTF.